These 12 T cell receptor beta chains share one sample of origin, sequenced in a study of a mutant IDH1 vaccine in newly diagnosed glioma. Sample time point: baseline, week 1 (first vaccination visit). The treatment was: pre-vaccination baseline after standard-of-care therapy. TCRdb keeps only in-frame clones here, not all; method: immunoSEQ multiplex PCR. The table lists tens of thousands of clones, 83% of them singletons. The sample was PBMCs, taken from a glioma patient treated with radiotherapy, temozolomide or both. The receptors derive from a woman between 50 and 59 years old with glioma.

J is TRBJ1-5 and V is TRBV6-1; the D is unclear. V was clipped by 3 bases and J by 6 bases, with 12 bases between them. Germline assignment: CDR1 MNHNS and CDR2 SASEGT. This CDR3 spans 14 amino acids. This CDR3 is CASSEVWVGQPQHF. In DNA form, the CDR3 reads TGTGCCAGCAGTGAGGTCTGGGTCGGTCAGCCCCAGCATTTT.

The V call is TRBV10-1, the J call TRBJ2-7; 7 nucleotides match TRBD2. CDR3 length: 15 residues. CDR1 and CDR2 from the germline V gene are WNHNN and SYGVQD (reference sequence). V shed 0 bases, J shed 3 bases, and the junction held 5 bases outside the gene matches. The CDR3 DNA is TGCGCCAGCAGTGAGTCGCGGGGAGGGATCTACGAGCAGTACTTC. Translation gives CASSESRGGIYEQYF.

The chain employs TRBV4-1 and TRBJ1-3; D remains ambiguous. V was shortened by 5 bases and J by 8 bases, with 19 bases between the two germline ends. The CDR3 runs to 15 residues. Germline V CDR1 and CDR2: MGHRA, YSYEKL. The CDR3 here is CASSALSGYGDTIYF. In DNA, the CDR3 is TGCGCCAGCAGCGCTCTCTCGGGCTACGGGGACACCATATATTTT.

In this sample, this clone turned up a few times. The gene calls are TRBV4-2 and TRBJ2-3; TRBD2 is a possible D gene (7 bases). Looked up from germline, CDR1 is LGHNA and CDR2 is YNFKEQ. The V gene lost 4 bases and the J gene lost 5 bases, with 16 bases spanning the gap. This CDR3 comprises 15 residues. The DNA of the CDR3 is TGTGCCAGCAGCCCCCCTGGACAGCGGGGAGATACGCAGTATTTT. Protein sequence: CASSPPGQRGDTQYF.

V usage is TRBV19 and J usage is TRBJ1-6, with D possibly TRBD1 on 5 matching bases. Between the trimmed V and J ends, which lost 6 bases and 0 bases, there was a span of 15 bases. In germline, CDR1 is LNHDA, CDR2 SQIVND (reference sequence). The CDR3 length is 17 residues. The CDR3 DNA sequence: TGTGCCAGTAGATCAGGGATCCAGGGCTCCTATAATTCACCCCTCCACTTT. Translation: CASRSGIQGSYNSPLHF.

The rearrangement links TRBV14 to TRBJ1-2, with D unresolved. Trimming removed 0 bases at V and 4 bases at J, with 3 bases between. The CDR3 is made up of 12 amino acids. Germline V gives CDR1 SGHDN, CDR2 FVKESK. The CDR3 bases are TGTGCCAGCAGCCAAGATACCTATGGCTACACCTTC. Amino acid sequence: CASSQDTYGYTF.

This chain joins TRBV25-1 and TRBJ2-5; perhaps D is TRBD1 or TRBD2 (5 bases each). The CDR3 loop spans 14 amino acids. Trimming shortened V by 4 bases and J by 2 bases, and 11 bases separated the two germline ends. Germline CDR1 and CDR2: MGHDK and SYGVNS. Here the CDR3 DNA reads TGTGCCAGCAGTGGCCGGGACGTACAAGAGACCCAGTACTTC. Translating it yields CASSGRDVQETQYF. The full variable domain, with the rest looked up from reference TRBV25-1 and TRBJ2-5, is EADIYQTPRYLVIGTGKKITLECSQTMGHDKMYWYQQDPGMELHLIHYSYGVNSTEKGDLSSESTVSRIRTEHFPLTLESARPSHTSQYLCASSGRDVQETQYFGPGTRLLVL.

This clone was observed a few times. CDR3 bases: TGTGCCAGCAGTGGATCAGGAGGCACTGAAGCTTTCTTT. Its protein is CASSGSGGTEAFF. This chain links TRBV6-4 with TRBJ1-1; no definite D call. The CDR3 spans 13 residues. The V gene lost 4 bases and the J gene lost 4 bases, with 10 bases spanning the gap. Per germline, CDR1 MRHNA and CDR2 SNTAGT.

The chain has TRBV11-3 and TRBJ2-5; possibly TRBD1 or TRBD2 for D (5 bases each). V lost 5 bases and J lost 0, with 10 bases in between. Germline V lookup: CDR1 SGHNT, CDR2 YENEEA. This CDR3 region has 14 residues. The chain's CDR3 is CASSKGRNQETQYF. The CDR3 DNA reads TGTGCCAGCAGCAAGGGACGTAACCAAGAGACCCAGTACTTC.

CDR3 protein: CASSAGPSGQYNEQFF. In DNA, the CDR3 is TGTGCCAGCAGCGCAGGCCCTAGCGGGCAGTACAATGAGCAGTTCTTC. The chain is built from TRBV9 and TRBJ2-1; 8 nucleotides agree with TRBD2. CDR1 is SGDLS and CDR2 is YYNGEE in the germline V gene. After removal of 3 bases from V and 4 bases from J, the junction contained 9 bases not matched to a gene. This CDR3 is 16 amino acids long. Together with reference TRBV9 and TRBJ2-1, the CDR3 gives the full variable domain: DSGVTQTPKHLITATGQRVTLRCSPRSGDLSVYWYQQSLDQGLQFLIQYYNGEERAKGNILERFSAQQFPDLHSELNLSSLELGDSALYFCASSAGPSGQYNEQFFGPGTRLTVL.

This chain uses TRBV6-6 with TRBJ1-1; D is unresolved. The CDR3 covers 14 residues. The ends were cut back, 0 bases at V and 5 bases at J, with 10 bases in the middle. From germline, CDR1 is MNHNY and CDR2 SVGAGI (reference sequence). The CDR3 DNA sequence: TGTGCCAGCAGTTACTCGACGGGTCTAACTGAAGCTTTCTTT. This gives the protein CASSYSTGLTEAFF.

The chain uses TRBV30 and TRBJ1-1, with D maybe TRBD1 (6 bases). CDR3 length: 13 residues. Germline loops: CDR1 GTSNPN, CDR2 SVGIG (reference sequence). The V end was cut by 4 bases, the J end by 1 base, with 10 bases between. The CDR3 region has the DNA TGTGCCTGGATGACAGGATGGAACACTGAAGCTTTCTTT. It yields the protein CAWMTGWNTEAFF.